One and the same sample provided the 21 T cell receptor beta chains below, sequenced in a study of radiotherapy plus CTLA-4 blockade in lung cancer. Here immunoSEQ multiplex PCR was the method, and the copy in TCRdb shows in-frame clones only, minus some. This table holds some 64,000 clones, approximately 76% found once. This specimen was peripheral blood, taken from a patient treated with radiotherapy plus ipilimumab. Source of these receptors: a human donor with non-small cell lung cancer whose response to radiotherapy plus ipilimumab could not be evaluated. Some clones in this sample may be carry-over from other donors' samples.

In DNA form, the CDR3 reads TGTGCCAGCAGCCCGACTGGGGGGAGTGAAAAACTGTTTTTT. Translation: CASSPTGGSEKLFF. The chain recombines TRBV7-2 with TRBJ1-4; TRBD1 might be the D (5 bases). Trimming took 5 bases from V and 7 from J, leaving 14 bases between them. The CDR3 is made up of 14 amino acids. Looked up from germline, CDR1 is SGHTA and CDR2 is FQGNSA.

The V and J genes are TRBV7-2 and TRBJ1-3; 7 nucleotides agree with TRBD1. The CDR3 is 13 amino acids. V was pared by 3 bases and J by 7 bases, with 3 bases of the junction left unmatched. Germline CDR1 and CDR2: SGHTA and FQGNSA. CDR3 sequence (DNA): TGTGCCAGCAGCTTTGACAGGGCGAACACCATATATTTT. It codes for CASSFDRANTIYF.

The rearrangement joins TRBV7-9 to TRBJ1-4, with 7 bases lining up with TRBD1. The V gene's germline CDR1 is SEHNR and CDR2 FQNEAQ (reference sequence). CDR3 length: 14 amino acids. V was pared by 4 bases and J by 4 bases, with 3 bases of the junction left unmatched. CDR3 coding DNA: TGTGCCAGCAGCTCCGGGGACAGTAATGAAAAACTGTTTTTT. This codes for CASSSGDSNEKLFF. The entire variable domain, with the rest obtained from reference TRBV7-9 and TRBJ1-4, is as follows: DTGVSQNPRHKITKRGQNVTFRCDPISEHNRLYWYRQTLGQGPEFLTYFQNEAQLEKSRLLSDRFSAERPKGSFSTLEIQRTEQGDSAMYLCASSSGDSNEKLFFGSGTQLSVL.

This rearrangement joins TRBV2 to TRBJ1-6; no clear D. CDR1 and CDR2 from the germline V gene are SNHLY and FYNNEI. Trimming stripped 2 bases from V and 8 bases from J, with 7 bases between. There are 13 residues in the CDR3. The DNA of the CDR3 is TGTGCCAGCAGTGAAAGGGAGGATTCACCCCTCCACTTT. This gives the protein CASSEREDSPLHF.

The chain has TRBV27 and TRBJ1-2; TRBD1 might be the D (6 bases). The V end lost 3 bases, the J end lost 2 bases, and 22 bases lay between the germline ends. Germline V gene lookup returns CDR1 MNHEY and CDR2 SMNVEV (reference sequence). This CDR3 spans 18 amino acids. CDR3 protein: CASSFHPGGPVSNYGYTF. The CDR3 region has the DNA TGTGCCAGCAGTTTTCATCCGGGGGGGCCGGTCAGCAACTATGGCTACACCTTC.

The chain uses TRBV5-1 and TRBJ2-5; 7 bases are shared with TRBD2. J was trimmed by 2 bases and V by 0 bases; bases with no gene match: 4. The germline V gene has CDR1 SGHRS and CDR2 YFSETQ. This CDR3 is built from 15 residues. For the CDR3, the DNA is TGCGCCAGCAGCTTGGTTCTAGCGGTACAAGAGACCCAGTACTTC. As protein: CASSLVLAVQETQYF.

The chain links TRBV5-1 to TRBJ2-3; the D is unclear. Deletions cut 0 bases from V and 4 bases from J, with 6 bases between. Per germline, CDR1 SGHRS and CDR2 YFSETQ. The CDR3 length is 13 residues. The DNA for the CDR3 is TGCGCCAGCAGCTTGGACGAGGCAGATACGCAGTATTTT. Its translation: CASSLDEADTQYF.

This rearrangement joins TRBV7-2 to TRBJ1-4; D perhaps matches TRBD1 (5 bases). Trimming left V 3 bases short and J 5 bases short, with 19 bases between. This CDR3 is 17 amino acids long. Germline-derived CDR1 and CDR2 are SGHTA and FQGNSA. CDR3 coding DNA: TGTGCCAGCAGCTTCGACAGCTTACAGGTCCGAAATGAAAAACTGTTTTTT. It is translated as CASSFDSLQVRNEKLFF.

The J gene is TRBJ1-1, the V gene TRBV6-6; 7 positions agree with TRBD1. CDR1 is MNHNY and CDR2 is SVGAGI in the germline V gene (reference sequence). After removal of 5 bases from V and 11 bases from J, the junction contained 11 bases not matched to a gene. This CDR3 region has 13 residues. CDR3: CASSPGTVGPAFF. The DNA for the CDR3 is TGTGCCAGCAGTCCCGGGACAGTGGGTCCGGCTTTCTTT.

The V gene is TRBV7-3, the J gene TRBJ2-2, with a possible D match to TRBD1 (6 bases). With 5 bases removed from V and 1 base from J, the gap between germline ends came to 14 bases. The V gene's germline CDR1 is SGHTA and CDR2 FQGTGA. There are 16 residues in the CDR3. CDR3 nucleotide sequence: TGTGCCAGCAGCCCAACTAACAGGGTGAACACCGGGGAGCTGTTTTTT. Translation: CASSPTNRVNTGELFF. The full variable domain, with the rest looked up from reference TRBV7-3 and TRBJ2-2, is GAGVSQTPSNKVTEKGKYVELRCDPISGHTALYWYRQSLGQGPEFLIYFQGTGAADDSGLPNDRFFAVRPEGSVSTLKIQRTERGDSAVYLCASSPTNRVNTGELFFGEGSRLTVL.

This rearrangement joins TRBV6-6 to TRBJ2-7, with TRBD1 matching 7 bases. Germline CDR1 is MNHNY and CDR2 is SVGAGI (reference sequence). V lost 6 bases to trimming and J lost 5 bases; unmatched junction nucleotides: 7. There are 13 residues in the CDR3. CDR3 protein: CASSLQQGNEQYF. The CDR3 DNA reads TGTGCCAGCAGCTTACAACAGGGGAACGAGCAGTACTTC.

This clone was counted once. This chain joins TRBV19 and TRBJ2-4, with D possibly TRBD1 on 5 matching bases. Trimming removed 5 bases from V and 0 bases from J, with 11 bases in between. Germline assignment: CDR1 LNHDA and CDR2 SQIVND (reference sequence). This CDR3 region has 15 residues. Here the CDR3 DNA reads TGTGCCAGTAGTCCAATAGACAGAGCCAAAAACATTCAGTACTTC. Amino acids: CASSPIDRAKNIQYF.

The chain couples TRBV19 to TRBJ2-1; D is undetermined. There are 15 residues in the CDR3. CDR1 is LNHDA, CDR2 SQIVND, per germline (reference sequence). V was shortened by 2 bases and J by 1 base, with 9 bases between the two germline ends. The CDR3 nucleotides read TGTGCCAGTAGTATATTCGCAGGATCCTACAATGAGCAGTTCTTC. Protein: CASSIFAGSYNEQFF.

This rearrangement joins TRBV29-1 to TRBJ1-5; 7 nucleotides line up with TRBD1. The germline CDR1 and CDR2 sequences are SQVTM and ANQGSEA. The CDR3 has 13 amino acids. Losses at the gene ends were 5 bases for V and 4 bases for J; bases not matched to a gene: 5. The CDR3: CSVLDRVNQPQHF. Written as DNA, the CDR3 is TGCAGCGTTCTAGACAGGGTTAATCAGCCCCAGCATTTT.

This chain connects TRBV6-5 to TRBJ1-1; D is ambiguous. Looked up from germline, CDR1 is MNHEY and CDR2 is SVGAGI. V shed 2 bases and J shed 0 bases, with 7 bases lying between them. The CDR3 is 14 residues long. CDR3 sequence (DNA): TGTGCCAGCAGTTACGGAGGACTGAACACTGAAGCTTTCTTT. This sequence encodes CASSYGGLNTEAFF.

V usage is TRBV5-1 and J usage is TRBJ2-3, with 10 bases matching TRBD1. There are 15 residues in the CDR3. With V trimmed by 2 bases and J by 6 bases, 6 bases remained unmatched. Germline CDR1 is SGHRS and CDR2 is YFSETQ. The CDR3 sequence: CASSLGTGVTDTQYF. The DNA for the CDR3 is TGCGCCAGCAGCTTAGGGACAGGGGTTACCGATACGCAGTATTTT.

The rearrangement uses TRBV7-9 and TRBJ1-2, with 12 bases that match TRBD1. Germline V gene sequence: CDR1 SEHNR, CDR2 FQNEAQ (reference sequence). This CDR3 is built from 16 residues. The ends lost 0 bases at V and 6 bases at J; junction bases unmatched: 5. The CDR3 DNA reads TGTGCCAGCAGCTTAGCCGGGACAGGGGGCGCGGATGGCTACACCTTC. Translated: CASSLAGTGGADGYTF.

The chain has TRBV19 and TRBJ1-2; TRBD1 matches 9 bases. Per germline, CDR1 LNHDA and CDR2 SQIVND (reference sequence). The CDR3 spans 13 residues. Trimming removed 5 bases from V and 4 bases from J; junction bases left unmatched: 2. CDR3 in DNA: TGTGCCAGTAGTCGGGACAGGGCCTATGGCTACACCTTC. It translates to CASSRDRAYGYTF.

The chain carries TRBV4-2 and TRBJ2-7, with D maybe TRBD2 (5 bases). Germline loops: CDR1 LGHNA, CDR2 YNFKEQ. V dropped 2 bases and J dropped 0 bases, with 20 bases sitting between them. CDR3 length equals 18 residues. CDR3 sequence reads: CASSQFQSLGESSYEQYF. The CDR3 nucleotides read TGTGCCAGCAGCCAATTTCAAAGCCTTGGGGAGAGCTCCTACGAGCAGTACTTC.

This clone occurred once. The V call is TRBV6-1, the J call TRBJ2-5; D may be TRBD2 (7 bases). The length of the CDR3 is 15 residues. V lost 6 bases to trimming and J lost 4 bases, with 18 bases between them. Germline loops: CDR1 MNHNS, CDR2 SASEGT. CDR3 protein: CASRATRGRRETQYF. In DNA form, the CDR3 reads TGTGCCAGCAGGGCTACGCGGGGGCGGAGAGAGACCCAGTACTTC.

The CDR3 DNA sequence: TGTGCCAGTGGGCTCCCCCTAACAGATACGCAGTATTTT. Encoded protein: CASGLPLTDTQYF. The chain joins TRBV6-5 to TRBJ2-3; no clear D. Trimming pared 9 bases from V and 3 bases from J, leaving 13 bases between. CDR1 is MNHEY, CDR2 SVGAGI, per germline. This CDR3 region has 13 residues.